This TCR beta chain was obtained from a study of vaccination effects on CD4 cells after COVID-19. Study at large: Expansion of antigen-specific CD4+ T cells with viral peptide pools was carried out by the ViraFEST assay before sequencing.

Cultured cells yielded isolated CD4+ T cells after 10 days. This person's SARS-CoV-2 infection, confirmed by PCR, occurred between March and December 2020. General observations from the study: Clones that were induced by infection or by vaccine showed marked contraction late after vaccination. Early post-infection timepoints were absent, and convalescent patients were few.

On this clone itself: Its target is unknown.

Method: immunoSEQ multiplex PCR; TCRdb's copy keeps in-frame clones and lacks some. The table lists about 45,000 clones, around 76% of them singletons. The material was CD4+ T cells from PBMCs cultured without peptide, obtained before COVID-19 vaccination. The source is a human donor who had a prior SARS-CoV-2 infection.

CDR3 region: CASSPDGSNSNQPQHF. The CDR3 nucleotides are TGTGCCAGCAGTCCCGACGGAAGCAATAGCAATCAGCCCCAGCATTTT. V is TRBV27 and J is TRBJ1-5, with D unclear. The CDR3 has 16 amino acids. The germline gives CDR1 MNHEY, CDR2 SMNVEV (reference sequence). Trimming removed 5 bases at V and 0 bases at J, with 14 bases between.